This T cell receptor (beta chain) is drawn from a study of post-analysis software for immune sequencing data. Study in general: As for disease course, relapsing-remitting, secondary progressive and progressive-relapsing multiple sclerosis were all included. Regarding the study as a whole: TRBV segments more frequent in patients than in controls numbered several and included TRBV5-6, TRBV5-1 and TRBV20-1. The normalized Chao1 diversity of multiple sclerosis patients was significantly lower than that of controls.

Trimming cost V 4 bases and J 0 bases, with 7 bases left between them. The CDR3 has 14 amino acids. The V gene's germline CDR1 is SGHRS and CDR2 YFSETQ. About this clonotype: The antigen remains undetermined.

Every TCR beta cDNA library bore unique molecular identifiers. T cells numbering about 0.85 to 10 million yielded cDNA molecules that totaled about 500,000. TCRdb re-called the PCR reads with MiXCR, one entry per CDR3 protein. The sample lists about 540,000 distinct CDR3 sequences, about a third seen once, with about 6% in the top ten. The rearrangement joins TRBV5-1 to TRBJ1-4; D unresolved. This TCR came from a girl aged 2-17 years with multiple sclerosis. The sequenced material came from blood. The CDR3 is CASSLVSTNEKLFF. DNA of the CDR3: TGCGCCAGCAGCCTGGTTTCAACTAATGAAAAACTGTTTTTT.